Listed below are T cell receptor beta chains from one sample, sequenced in a study of T cell repertoires in cytomegalovirus infection. TCRdb ran MiXCR on the reads and lists one entry per CDR3 protein. The data contain 450,000 to 600,000 distinct CDR3 sequences, approximately 46% of them singletons. Antigens for these TCRs are unknown. Sample: cultured PBMCs, taken from culture after CMV antigen stimulation. The receptors here all came from a human donor in good health (CMV status not recorded). Some clones in this sample may be carry-over from other donors' samples. Both conserved end residues are part of each CDR3. The order of the fields is CDR3 length, V gene, J gene, CDR3 protein.

len: 14
v_gene: TRBV4-3
j_gene: TRBJ2-1
CDR3aa: CASSQDTRYNEQFF

len: 12
v_gene: TRBV28
j_gene: TRBJ1-5
CDR3aa: CASSSRDQPQHF

len: 17
v_gene: TRBV19
j_gene: TRBJ2-6
CDR3aa: CASNGIAGGPGANVLTF

len: 12
v_gene: TRBV10-3
j_gene: TRBJ2-7
CDR3aa: CAIARSSYEQYF

len: 14
v_gene: TRBV12-3/TRBV12-4
j_gene: TRBJ1-6
CDR3aa: CASSTAQGDSPLHF

len: 14
v_gene: TRBV6-2/TRBV6-3
j_gene: TRBJ1-2
CDR3aa: CASSYVGPVFGYTF

len: 17
v_gene: TRBV6-6
j_gene: TRBJ1-2
CDR3aa: CASSYANKRTENYGYTF

len: 16
v_gene: TRBV12-3/TRBV12-4
j_gene: TRBJ2-7
CDR3aa: CASSHGGTGGPYEQYF

len: 16
v_gene: TRBV7-2
j_gene: TRBJ2-3
CDR3aa: CASSLAGTRGTDTQYF

len: 14
v_gene: TRBV18
j_gene: TRBJ2-5
CDR3aa: CASSQEGTGETQYF

len: 13
v_gene: TRBV5-4
j_gene: TRBJ1-2
CDR3aa: CASSLLGTYGYTF

len: 16
v_gene: TRBV6-5
j_gene: TRBJ1-2
CDR3aa: CATVIEEGGAGYGYTF

len: 11
v_gene: TRBV7-2
j_gene: TRBJ2-3
CDR3aa: CASSLSLTQYF

len: 16
v_gene: TRBV4-2
j_gene: TRBJ2-7
CDR3aa: CASSPGGGEGSYEQYF

len: 12
v_gene: TRBV20-1
j_gene: TRBJ2-7
CDR3aa: CSARAAQYEQYF

len: 12
v_gene: TRBV29-1
j_gene: TRBJ2-3
CDR3aa: CSVRDNTDTQYF

len: 14
v_gene: TRBV6-6
j_gene: TRBJ2-3
CDR3aa: CATSSRMAPDTQYF

len: 13
v_gene: TRBV7-9
j_gene: TRBJ2-3
CDR3aa: CASSRIEEDTQYF

len: 12
v_gene: TRBV7-2
j_gene: TRBJ1-1
CDR3aa: CASSLWPSEAFF

len: 11
v_gene: TRBV7-2
j_gene: TRBJ2-1
CDR3aa: CASSGGRAQFF

len: 14
v_gene: TRBV2
j_gene: TRBJ2-7
CDR3aa: CASSYDRPFYEQYF

len: 14
v_gene: TRBV7-9
j_gene: TRBJ2-7
CDR3aa: CASSRGQGAVEQYF

len: 15
v_gene: TRBV7-2
j_gene: TRBJ2-2
CDR3aa: CASRDRGRPVGELFF

len: 15
v_gene: TRBV12-3/TRBV12-4
j_gene: TRBJ1-6
CDR3aa: CASSLAGGPGSPLHF

len: 14
v_gene: TRBV7-2
j_gene: TRBJ1-2
CDR3aa: CASSLQGNLGGYTF

len: 15
v_gene: TRBV4-3
j_gene: TRBJ2-7
CDR3aa: CASSRRLEMVYEQYF

len: 15
v_gene: TRBV6-2/TRBV6-3
j_gene: TRBJ2-7
CDR3aa: CASSLPGQTSPEQYF

len: 16
v_gene: TRBV7-2
j_gene: TRBJ1-4
CDR3aa: CASSLSPQGPNEKLFF

len: 15
v_gene: TRBV12-3/TRBV12-4
j_gene: TRBJ2-3
CDR3aa: CASSFGPSSTDTQYF

len: 14
v_gene: TRBV4-1
j_gene: TRBJ1-2
CDR3aa: CASSVGGAVYGYTF

len: 15
v_gene: TRBV27
j_gene: TRBJ2-3
CDR3aa: CASSLWASGTDTQYF

len: 11
v_gene: TRBV20-1
j_gene: TRBJ1-1
CDR3aa: CSALDIVEAFF